The next 32 T cell receptor beta chains were all read from a single sample in a study of blood T cell repertoires in COVID-19. Data came from immunoSEQ multiplex PCR; TCRdb stores just in-frame clones and leaves some out. The table includes about 30,000 clones, roughly two thirds detected once. Sequencing input: peripheral blood. The receptor source for this set is a human donor in a cohort sampled during active COVID-19.

The sample holds one count of this clone. Within the sample, other DNA sequences also encode this same CDR3. The V call is TRBV5-1, the J call TRBJ1-2; weak D call: TRBD1 (5 bases). The CDR3 contains 13 residues. The germline V and J ends were trimmed by 0 bases and 3 bases, with 6 bases remaining between them. Looked up from germline, CDR1 is SGHRS and CDR2 is YFSETQ. The CDR3 sequence is CASSLVGDYGYTF. The DNA of the CDR3 is TGCGCCAGCAGCTTGGTAGGGGACTATGGCTACACCTTC.

The chain recombines TRBV19 with TRBJ1-5, with 7 bases identical to TRBD1. Unmatched junction bases numbered 10, after V lost 5 bases and J lost 9 bases. This CDR3 region has 14 residues. Germline-derived CDR1 and CDR2 are LNHDA and SQIVND (reference sequence). This CDR3 reads CASSSRQGRGPQHF. In DNA, the CDR3 is TGTGCCAGTAGTTCCCGACAGGGCCGAGGGCCCCAGCATTTT.

This clone was observed a few times. The chain carries TRBV2 and TRBJ1-3; D gene uncertain. There are 15 residues in the CDR3. V gave up 8 bases and J gave up 0 bases, with 14 bases separating them. Germline assignment: CDR1 SNHLY and CDR2 FYNNEI. CDR3 bases: TGTGCCAGCCAGGCCGGGATCTCCTCTGGAAACACCATATATTTT. Its protein product is CASQAGISSGNTIYF.

CDR3 amino acids: CASSERGQGYGYTF. The CDR3 DNA follows: TGTGCCAGCAGCGAAAGGGGGCAGGGCTATGGCTACACCTTC. This sequence joins TRBV7-2 and TRBJ1-2, with 7 bases aligning to TRBD1. In germline, CDR1 is SGHTA, CDR2 FQGNSA. With V trimmed by 5 bases and J by 4 bases, 7 bases remained unmatched. The CDR3 is 14 residues long.

This clone came up a few times. This chain connects TRBV6-6 to TRBJ2-7, with a possible D match to TRBD2 (5 bases). The CDR3 runs to 15 residues. The germline gives CDR1 MNHNY, CDR2 SVGAGI (reference sequence). Trimming stripped 0 bases from V and 3 bases from J, with 12 bases between. CDR3: CASSYSSRGSYEQYF. The CDR3 coding sequence is TGTGCCAGCAGTTACTCGTCCCGGGGAAGCTACGAGCAGTACTTC.

The J gene is TRBJ2-3, the V gene TRBV7-8; D is possibly TRBD2 (5 bases). Germline loops: CDR1 SGHVS, CDR2 FQNEAQ. The CDR3 totals 15 residues. The germline V and J ends were trimmed by 8 bases and 0 bases, with 15 bases remaining between them. The CDR3 loop is CASLRERRSTDTQYF. The CDR3 region has the DNA TGTGCCAGCCTGAGGGAGCGGAGAAGCACAGATACGCAGTATTTT.

The chain combines TRBV4-3 with TRBJ2-1; a weak D match, TRBD2 (5 bases). Germline CDR1 is LGHNA and CDR2 is YSLEER. The V end was cut by 2 bases, the J end by 9 bases, with 11 bases between. The CDR3 has 13 residues. CDR3 nucleotides: TGCGCCAGCAGCCAACTCCTCCGGGGTGAGCAGTTCTTC. Its translation: CASSQLLRGEQFF.

This clone was seen just once. This chain's CDR3 is CASSHRGTDTQYF. The CDR3 coding sequence is TGTGCCAGCAGCCACAGGGGAACAGATACGCAGTATTTT. The chain combines TRBV11-3 with TRBJ2-3, with 7 bases identical to TRBD1. Germline V lookup: CDR1 SGHNT, CDR2 YENEEA. V gave up 5 bases and J gave up 3 bases; unmatched junction bases: 2. CDR3 length: 13 amino acids. Variable domain in full (rest from reference TRBV11-3 and TRBJ2-3): EAGVVQSPRYKIIEKKQPVAFWCNPISGHNTLYWYLQNLGQGPELLIRYENEEAVDDSQLPKDRFSAERLKGVDSTLKIQPAELGDSAVYLCASSHRGTDTQYFGPGTRLTVL.

The chain uses TRBV7-2 and TRBJ1-3; D is uncertain. The CDR3 is 12 residues long. The V gene's germline CDR1 is SGHTA and CDR2 FQGNSA. V dropped 5 bases and J dropped 4 bases, with 6 bases sitting between them. CDR3 nucleotide sequence: TGTGCCAGCAGCCCCTTGGGAAACACCATATATTTT. It translates to CASSPLGNTIYF. Looking up the rest from reference TRBV7-2 and TRBJ1-3 gives the full variable domain: GAGVSQSPSNKVTEKGKDVELRCDPISGHTALYWYRQSLGQGLEFLIYFQGNSAPDKSGLPSDRFSAERTGGSVSTLTIQRTQQEDSAVYLCASSPLGNTIYFGEGSWLTVV.

The V gene is TRBV19, the J gene TRBJ2-7; 11 nucleotides agree with TRBD1. The germline V gene encodes CDR1 LNHDA and CDR2 SQIVND (reference sequence). The CDR3 spans 15 residues. J lost 3 bases, V lost 4 bases, and 5 bases had no gene match. The CDR3 is CASSRGQGALYEQYF. The CDR3 bases are TGTGCCAGTAGTAGAGGACAGGGGGCTCTCTACGAGCAGTACTTC.

The chain recombines TRBV5-1 with TRBJ1-1; D might be TRBD1 (5 bases). This CDR3 region has 15 residues. Trimming removed 3 bases at V and 1 base at J, with 13 bases between. Per the germline V gene, CDR1 is SGHRS and CDR2 is YFSETQ. This CDR3 reads CASSSDGRGNTEAFF. In nucleotides, the CDR3 is TGCGCCAGCAGCTCGGACGGAAGGGGGAACACTGAAGCTTTCTTT.

This clone was detected a few times. A read error may produce the germline difference seen at one junction end. V gene TRBV24-1 combines with J gene TRBJ2-1; 10 bases map to TRBD2. Germline CDR1 is KGHDR and CDR2 is SFDVKD. This CDR3 region has 14 residues. CDR3 in DNA: TGTGCCACCAGTGATTTGCAAATAGCTAGCGGGAGAATCTTC. Residues: CATSDLQIASGRIF.

In this sample, this clone turned up a few times. The V and J genes are TRBV5-1 and TRBJ2-2, with no clear D. The CDR3 is 12 residues long. Per the germline V gene, CDR1 is SGHRS and CDR2 is YFSETQ. Deletions cut 4 bases from V and 5 bases from J, with 6 bases between. CDR3 in DNA: TGCGCCAGCAGCATACTGACCGGGGAGCTGTTTTTT. Amino acids: CASSILTGELFF.

The chain carries TRBV20-1 and TRBJ2-1; D is perhaps TRBD2 (5 bases). The CDR3 runs to 14 residues. The V end was cut by 3 bases, the J end by 4 bases, with 13 bases between. Per germline, CDR1 DFQATT and CDR2 SNEGSKA (reference sequence). The CDR3 spells CSASPPEVYNEQFF. The CDR3 DNA follows: TGCAGTGCTAGTCCCCCGGAGGTTTACAATGAGCAGTTCTTC.

The rearrangement links TRBV2 to TRBJ1-6; maybe TRBD1 (6 bases). There are 12 residues in the CDR3. Between the trimmed V and J ends, which lost 8 bases and 12 bases, there was a span of 14 bases. Germline V gene sequence: CDR1 SNHLY, CDR2 FYNNEI. CDR3 nucleotide sequence: TGTGCCAGCTCCAGGGCAGGGGAACCCCTCCACTTT. Protein product: CASSRAGEPLHF. Looking up the rest from reference TRBV2 and TRBJ1-6 gives the full variable domain: EPEVTQTPSHQVTQMGQEVILRCVPISNHLYFYWYRQILGQKVEFLVSFYNNEISEKSEIFDDQFSVERPDGSNFTLKIRSTKLEDSAMYFCASSRAGEPLHFGNGTRLTVT.

The gene calls are TRBV10-3 and TRBJ2-7; 15 nucleotides line up with TRBD2. Germline CDR1 is ENHRY and CDR2 is SYGVKD. The ends lost 0 bases at V and 6 bases at J; junction bases unmatched: 3. The CDR3 contains 16 residues. The CDR3 sequence: CAISESGLAGGGEQYF. The CDR3 DNA reads as TGTGCCATCAGTGAGTCAGGACTAGCGGGAGGGGGCGAGCAGTACTTC.

This clone was seen once. The chain links TRBV11-2 to TRBJ1-1; possible D gene TRBD1, 5 bases. Trimming stripped 3 bases from V and 1 base from J, with 12 bases between. Germline-derived CDR1 and CDR2 are SGHAT and FQNNGV. This CDR3 spans 15 amino acids. For the CDR3, the DNA is TGTGCCAGCAGCTTGGGGCAGTTGGGGAACACTGAAGCTTTCTTT. Encoded protein: CASSLGQLGNTEAFF.

This chain connects TRBV5-5 to TRBJ1-5; 8 bases fit TRBD1. The V and J ends lost 3 bases and 9 bases, in that order; junction bases with no gene match: 8. The CDR3 is 14 residues long. Germline V gives CDR1 SGHKS, CDR2 YYEKEE (reference sequence). CDR3 nucleotides: TGTGCCAGCAGCTCTTACAGGGGGTCAGGGCCCCAGCATTTT. This sequence encodes CASSSYRGSGPQHF.

The chain recombines TRBV6-5 with TRBJ2-2; D unclear. The CDR3 runs 13 residues. The germline V gene has CDR1 MNHEY and CDR2 SVGAGI. Trimming pared 8 bases from V and 6 bases from J, leaving 13 bases between. CDR3 sequence: CASSPSRAGELFF. CDR3 sequence (DNA): TGTGCCAGCTCTCCTTCCCGGGCCGGGGAGCTGTTTTTT.

The gene calls are TRBV5-1 and TRBJ1-4; possibly TRBD1 for D (6 bases). V was cut by 0 bases and J by 2 bases, with 11 bases left in between. The germline V gene encodes CDR1 SGHRS and CDR2 YFSETQ. The CDR3 consists of 16 residues. Written as DNA, the CDR3 is TGCGCCAGCAGCTTGGTTACAGGGAACACTAATGAAAAACTGTTTTTT. It specifies CASSLVTGNTNEKLFF.

V usage is TRBV5-4 and J usage is TRBJ2-2; TRBD2 agrees at 10 bases. The CDR3 extends over 15 amino acids. The germline gives CDR1 SGHNT, CDR2 YYREEE (reference sequence). V shed 3 bases, J shed 1 base, and the junction held 0 bases outside the gene matches. CDR3: CASSWTSGNTGELFF. DNA of the CDR3: TGTGCCAGCAGCTGGACTAGCGGGAACACCGGGGAGCTGTTTTTT.

The rearrangement links TRBV6-6 to TRBJ1-1; D unclear. V was trimmed by 6 bases and J by 3 bases, leaving 11 bases between them. CDR3 length equals 13 residues. The germline gives CDR1 MNHNY, CDR2 SVGAGI (reference sequence). Here the CDR3 reads CASRREGYTEAFF. The DNA of the CDR3 is TGTGCCAGCAGGAGAGAGGGCTACACTGAAGCTTTCTTT.

This chain connects TRBV29-1 to TRBJ2-7; D might be TRBD1 (6 bases). Deletions cut 4 bases from V and 2 bases from J, with 12 bases between. The CDR3 has 13 residues. The germline V gene encodes CDR1 SQVTM and CDR2 ANQGSEA. CDR3 nucleotide sequence: TGCAGCGTTGGGGGGACACCAGCCTACGAGCAGTACTTC. It translates to CSVGGTPAYEQYF.

The chain recombines TRBV7-2 with TRBJ1-3, with a tentative D call TRBD1 (5 bases). V gave up 1 base and J gave up 2 bases, with 9 bases separating them. Germline V gene data show CDR1 as SGHTA and CDR2 as FQGNSA. The CDR3 has 15 amino acids. This CDR3 is CASSLVGGAGNTIYF. In nucleotides, the CDR3 is TGTGCCAGCAGCTTAGTAGGAGGGGCTGGAAACACCATATATTTT.

This clone was recorded only once. The genes are TRBV13 and TRBJ2-1, with TRBD2 matching 11 bases. From germline, CDR1 is PRHDT and CDR2 FYEKMQ (reference sequence). J was trimmed by 0 bases and V by 4 bases; bases with no gene match: 5. This CDR3 comprises 17 residues. Here the CDR3 DNA reads TGTGCCAGCAGCTCCCTGACTAGCGGGATCTCCTACAATGAGCAGTTCTTC. Encoded protein: CASSSLTSGISYNEQFF.

In its sample, this clone was seen a few times. The V gene is TRBV5-4, the J gene TRBJ2-5, with D possibly matching TRBD2 (5 bases). Trimming left V 2 bases short and J 3 bases short, with 11 bases between. From germline, CDR1 is SGHNT and CDR2 YYREEE (reference sequence). The CDR3 consists of 14 residues. The CDR3, as DNA: TGTGCCAGCAGCTTTACCGGGATAAAAGAGACCCAGTACTTC. Its translation: CASSFTGIKETQYF. The full variable domain, rest sourced from reference TRBV5-4 and TRBJ2-5, is ETGVTQSPTHLIKTRGQQVTLRCSSQSGHNTVSWYQQALGQGPQFIFQYYREEENGRGNFPPRFSGLQFPNYSSELNVNALELDDSALYLCASSFTGIKETQYFGPGTRLLVL.

In this sample, this clone turned up once. The chain employs TRBV5-6 and TRBJ2-7; no clear D. CDR1 and CDR2 (germline): SGHDT, YYEEEE. V lost 0 bases and J 1 base, leaving 5 bases between the germline ends. The CDR3 sequence is 13 residues long. CDR3 nucleotide sequence: TGTGCCAGCAGCTTGGTTCAGTCCTACGAGCAGTACTTC. Amino acid sequence: CASSLVQSYEQYF.

This sequence joins TRBV6-2 or TRBV6-3 and TRBJ1-5, with D unclear. Per germline, CDR1 MNHEY and CDR2 SVGEGT. The CDR3 extends over 14 amino acids. The germline V and J ends were trimmed by 2 bases and 0 bases, with 5 bases remaining between them. The CDR3 is CASSYVGSNQPQHF. As DNA, the CDR3 is TGTGCCAGCAGTTACGTCGGTAGCAATCAGCCCCAGCATTTT.

The chain combines TRBV2 with TRBJ2-3; no clear D. V lost 3 bases and J lost 0, with 13 bases in between. CDR1 SNHLY and CDR2 FYNNEI come from the germline V gene. The CDR3 totals 16 residues. For the CDR3, the DNA is TGTGCCAGCAGTGATCCGGTATACTCTAGCACAGATACGCAGTATTTT. It specifies CASSDPVYSSTDTQYF.

This clone was found once. The rearrangement links TRBV7-9 to TRBJ1-4; 9 bases align to TRBD1. From germline, CDR1 is SEHNR and CDR2 FQNEAQ (reference sequence). The length of the CDR3 is 15 residues. The V gene end was trimmed by 5 bases and the J gene end by 4 bases; junction bases not matched to a gene: 5. The CDR3 sequence: CASSVTGGLNEKLFF. The DNA for the CDR3 is TGTGCCAGCAGCGTTACAGGGGGCCTTAATGAAAAACTGTTTTTT.

The CDR3 spells CAISEETGYGSSGANVLTF. In nucleotides, the CDR3 is TGTGCCATCAGTGAGGAAACAGGGTATGGGAGCTCTGGGGCCAACGTCCTGACTTTC. The chain uses TRBV10-3 and TRBJ2-6; D is possibly TRBD1 (6 bases). Germline CDR1 is ENHRY and CDR2 is SYGVKD. With 2 bases removed from V and 0 bases from J, the gap between germline ends came to 17 bases. CDR3 length: 19 amino acids.

A few counts support this clone. The chain combines TRBV11-2 with TRBJ2-7, with D maybe TRBD1 (5 bases). Trimming took 3 bases from V and 1 from J, leaving 13 bases between them. CDR1 and CDR2 (germline): SGHAT, FQNNGV. The CDR3 loop spans 15 amino acids. The CDR3 bases are TGTGCCAGCAGCTTGGCGGCAGGGCTGTCCTACGAGCAGTACTTC. It yields the protein CASSLAAGLSYEQYF.